The rows below give T cell receptor beta chains drawn from one sample of a study of blood T cells in healthy people across ages. A single record per CDR3 protein comes from TCRdb applying MiXCR to the 5' RACE reads. Found here are around 940,000 distinct CDR3 sequences, roughly 51% of them singletons; the top ten hold about a fifth. The sequenced sample was blood. The receptor set was obtained from a woman aged 60-75 years in good health. CDR3s include the opening cysteine and the closing phenylalanine or tryptophan.

j_call,v_call,cdr3_aa
TRBJ2-1,TRBV7-7,CASSSLAVSSYNEQFF
.,TRBV18,CASSPPLEDRETQYF
.,TRBV9,CASSVDPLAGDGEQYF
TRBJ2-7,TRBV5-6,CASSLARAASYEQYF
TRBJ2-1,TRBV12-3/TRBV12-4,CASSNGQGGYNEQFF
TRBJ1-2,TRBV12-3/TRBV12-4,CASHTTGARYGYTF
TRBJ2-3,TRBV25-1,CASSEQWYTQYF
TRBJ2-7,TRBV28,CASNLDFKGNEQYF
TRBJ2-7,TRBV7-2,CASSPGLDRYEQYF
TRBJ2-5,TRBV5-1,CASSRLGGAGVETQYF
TRBJ2-2,TRBV5-1,CASSKTLRTANTGELFF
TRBJ2-3,TRBV28,CASSLTSRLVNTQYF
TRBJ2-7,TRBV12-3/TRBV12-4,CASRQWGVTGNVYYSSYEQYF
TRBJ2-7,TRBV5-6,CASSSVRAEMTYEQYF
TRBJ2-3,TRBV25-1,CASSEYYGTGHLSTDTQYF
TRBJ2-1,TRBV13,CASSLVAPTYNEQFF
TRBJ2-5,TRBV10-3,CAISDLGVETQYF
TRBJ2-4,TRBV6-6,CASSPLLATLAYF
TRBJ2-7,TRBV20-1,CSATRRAIHEQYF
TRBJ1-2,TRBV29-1,CSVDSQNYGYTF
TRBJ1-2,TRBV12-3/TRBV12-4,CASSKQGVDGYTF
TRBJ2-5,TRBV20-1,CSATFSEREETQYF
TRBJ2-2,TRBV21-1,CASYSPGGRSYTGELFF
TRBJ1-6,TRBV20-1,CSAADNSPLHF
TRBJ2-7,TRBV28,CASSDTSGRATYEQYF
TRBJ1-2,TRBV27,CASSTGMGAYGYTF
.,TRBV28,CASTNRVGEQYF
TRBJ1-2,TRBV14,CASSQPRPPYGYTF
.,TRBV6-2/TRBV6-3,CASSMTFGRHEQYF